Shown below are 27 T cell receptor beta chains from a single sample sequenced in a study of blood T cell repertoires in COVID-19. The protocol was immunoSEQ multiplex PCR, while the TCRdb copy is restricted to in-frame clones and leaves out a portion. The sample has fewer than 200,000 clones, about 79% seen once. What was sequenced was peripheral blood. All receptors come from a woman in her 70s with acute or convalescent COVID-19.

The chain recombines TRBV30 with TRBJ2-5, with 11 nucleotides matching TRBD2. CDR3 size: 15 residues. In germline, CDR1 is GTSNPN, CDR2 SVGIG (reference sequence). V gave up 3 bases and J gave up 5 bases; unmatched junction bases: 8. CDR3 protein: CAWSGGLAVTETQYF. The DNA of the CDR3 is TGTGCCTGGAGCGGGGGACTAGCGGTCACGGAGACCCAGTACTTC.

V and J are TRBV5-6 and TRBJ1-4; TRBD1 agrees at 9 bases. Germline values: CDR1 SGHDT, CDR2 YYEEEE. CDR3 size: 14 residues. With V trimmed by 5 bases and J by 8 bases, 7 bases remained unmatched. CDR3 sequence reads: CASSRTGEEEKLFF. For the CDR3, the DNA is TGTGCCAGCAGTAGGACAGGGGAGGAAGAAAAACTGTTTTTT.

The V call is TRBV2, the J call TRBJ1-1, with D possibly matching TRBD1 (6 bases). V lost 4 bases, J lost 5 bases, and 17 bases lay in between. The CDR3 spans 15 residues. Germline V gene lookup returns CDR1 SNHLY and CDR2 FYNNEI. CDR3 sequence: CASSAGQLLWTEAFF. The CDR3 DNA sequence: TGTGCCAGCAGTGCGGGACAACTTTTGTGGACTGAAGCTTTCTTT. The full variable domain, in which reference TRBV2 and TRBJ1-1 provide the parts outside the CDR3, is EPEVTQTPSHQVTQMGQEVILRCVPISNHLYFYWYRQILGQKVEFLVSFYNNEISEKSEIFDDQFSVERPDGSNFTLKIRSTKLEDSAMYFCASSAGQLLWTEAFFGQGTRLTVV.

The chain is built from TRBV27 and TRBJ1-3; 8 nucleotides match TRBD1. Trimming removed 4 bases from V and 4 bases from J; junction bases left unmatched: 6. CDR1 and CDR2 from the germline V gene are MNHEY and SMNVEV (reference sequence). The CDR3 totals 15 residues. The chain's CDR3 is CASSSDRVGGNTIYF. CDR3 coding DNA: TGTGCCAGCAGTTCGGACAGGGTAGGAGGAAACACCATATATTTT.

This chain joins TRBV19 and TRBJ1-5; 10 bases line up with TRBD1. The CDR3 covers 15 residues. CDR1 is LNHDA, CDR2 SQIVND, per germline (reference sequence). V trimming: 4 bases; J trimming: 7 bases; junction bases outside the gene matches: 7. The CDR3 loop is CASSTPGTGVQPQHF. In DNA form, the CDR3 reads TGTGCCAGTAGTACACCCGGGACAGGGGTACAGCCCCAGCATTTT. The entire variable domain, with the rest obtained from reference TRBV19 and TRBJ1-5, is as follows: DGGITQSPKYLFRKEGQNVTLSCEQNLNHDAMYWYRQDPGQGLRLIYYSQIVNDFQKGDIAEGYSVSREKKESFPLTVTSAQKNPTAFYLCASSTPGTGVQPQHFGDGTRLSIL.

This sequence joins TRBV27 and TRBJ2-7, with 7 nucleotides matching TRBD1. From germline, CDR1 is MNHEY and CDR2 SMNVEV (reference sequence). V was pared by 5 bases and J by 5 bases, with 6 bases of the junction left unmatched. CDR3 length equals 13 residues. This CDR3 is CASSRQGIHEQYF. The CDR3 coding sequence is TGTGCCAGCAGTCGACAGGGTATCCACGAGCAGTACTTC.

V and J are TRBV23-1 and TRBJ2-7; possible D gene TRBD1, 5 bases. TRBV23-1 is an ORF, and what it does is uncertain. V was cut by 6 bases and J by 3 bases, with 15 bases left in between. The CDR3 sequence is 14 residues long. CDR3 nucleotides: TGCGCCAGCAGCCCCCCGGACAAAGACTACGAGCAGTACTTC. Translating it yields CASSPPDKDYEQYF.

V gene TRBV10-3 combines with J gene TRBJ1-4; 7 positions agree with TRBD1. There are 15 residues in the CDR3. The V segment lost 2 bases and the J segment 7 bases; nucleotides outside the gene matches: 7. The germline V gene has CDR1 ENHRY and CDR2 SYGVKD. This CDR3 reads CAISENTGAVEKLFF. Written as DNA, the CDR3 is TGTGCCATCAGTGAGAATACAGGGGCGGTTGAAAAACTGTTTTTT.

V and J are TRBV27 and TRBJ1-1; weak D call: TRBD1 (5 bases). The CDR3 has 13 residues. Trimming left V 3 bases short and J 4 bases short, with 9 bases between. Germline assignment: CDR1 MNHEY and CDR2 SMNVEV (reference sequence). CDR3 residues: CASSFGGGTEAFF. For the CDR3, the DNA is TGTGCCAGCAGTTTTGGGGGAGGCACTGAAGCTTTCTTT.

The rearrangement links TRBV18 to TRBJ1-2, with D possibly being TRBD1 (5 bases). The germline V and J ends were trimmed by 2 bases and 4 bases, with 14 bases remaining between them. This CDR3 contains 15 residues. Germline CDR1 is KGHSH and CDR2 is LQKENI. CDR3 nucleotide sequence: TGTGCCAGCTCACCAAAGAGAGGGGACTTCTATGGCTACACCTTC. Translated: CASSPKRGDFYGYTF.

This chain links TRBV5-1 with TRBJ1-2; TRBD1 matches 8 bases. J was trimmed by 0 bases and V by 5 bases; bases with no gene match: 9. The CDR3 extends over 16 amino acids. Germline CDR1 and CDR2: SGHRS and YFSETQ. The CDR3 spells CASRRNQGAPNYGYTF. The DNA of the CDR3 is TGCGCCAGCAGAAGAAATCAGGGGGCCCCTAACTATGGCTACACCTTC.

CDR3 DNA sequence: TGCAGCGGGGGGTCCATTGAAGCTTTCTTT. Its protein product is CSGGSIEAFF. The chain links TRBV29-1 to TRBJ1-1; possibly TRBD1 for D (5 bases). The CDR3 covers 10 residues. From germline, CDR1 is SQVTM and CDR2 ANQGSEA. V lost 7 bases and J lost 7, with 10 bases in between. The full variable domain, rest sourced from reference TRBV29-1 and TRBJ1-1, is SAVISQKPSRDICQRGTSLTIQCQVDSQVTMMFWYRQQPGQSLTLIATANQGSEATYESGFVIDKFPISRPNLTFSTLTVSNMSPEDSSIYLCSGGSIEAFFGQGTRLTVV.

This chain connects TRBV7-2 to TRBJ2-2, with D unresolved. Germline CDR1 SGHTA, CDR2 FQGNSA. The CDR3 spans 13 residues. The V gene lost 0 bases and the J gene lost 6 bases, with 5 bases spanning the gap. This CDR3 is CASSLAVAGELFF. In nucleotides, the CDR3 is TGTGCCAGCAGCTTAGCCGTAGCCGGGGAGCTGTTTTTT.

This chain connects TRBV5-6 to TRBJ1-6, with D perhaps matching TRBD1 (6 bases). Germline assignment: CDR1 SGHDT and CDR2 YYEEEE. The CDR3 has 14 amino acids. Trimming took 2 bases from V and 9 from J, leaving 12 bases between them. This CDR3 is CASSFRGKTSPLHF. The CDR3 coding sequence is TGTGCCAGCAGCTTCAGGGGAAAGACTTCACCCCTCCACTTT.

The chain employs TRBV30 and TRBJ2-1, with TRBD2 identical over 7 bases. CDR3 length: 16 amino acids. With V trimmed by 3 bases and J by 8 bases, 16 bases remained unmatched. The germline V gene has CDR1 GTSNPN and CDR2 SVGIG (reference sequence). The CDR3 coding sequence is TGTGCCTGGAGAGATATAGCGGGCGCGTACGGGGATGAGCAGTTCTTC. It specifies CAWRDIAGAYGDEQFF.

This clone was observed once. Written as DNA, the CDR3 is TGTGCCGGCTTCCGGACAGGGCCATACAGCTCTGGGGCCAACGTCCTGACTTTC. Translated, it gives CAGFRTGPYSSGANVLTF. The V gene is TRBV28, the J gene TRBJ2-6; 8 positions match TRBD1. The CDR3 length is 18 residues. Unmatched junction bases numbered 15, after V lost 11 bases and J lost 0 bases. The germline V gene encodes CDR1 MDHEN and CDR2 SYDVKM.

The chain recombines TRBV19 with TRBJ1-1; D gene unclear. The CDR3 spans 14 residues. The V gene lost 6 bases and the J gene lost 5 bases, with 16 bases spanning the gap. Germline V lookup: CDR1 LNHDA, CDR2 SQIVND (reference sequence). The CDR3 reads CASSTVGVGTEAFF. In DNA form, the CDR3 reads TGTGCCAGTAGCACGGTCGGGGTTGGTACTGAAGCTTTCTTT.

CDR3 bases: TGTGCCAGCAGCCCTCACGCCGACAGATACAATGAGCAGTTCTTC. Translating gives CASSPHADRYNEQFF. The rearrangement links TRBV5-4 to TRBJ2-1; D perhaps matches TRBD1 (5 bases). This CDR3 has 15 amino acids. V lost 4 bases and J 4 bases, leaving 15 bases between the germline ends. CDR1 and CDR2 from the germline V gene are SGHNT and YYREEE (reference sequence).

This chain joins TRBV11-2 and TRBJ2-3; TRBD2 matches 8 bases. Germline lookup yields CDR1 SGHAT and CDR2 FQNNGV. The junction had 3 bases not matched to a gene; V was cut back by 1 base and J by 0 bases. The CDR3 loop spans 16 amino acids. CDR3 amino acids: CASSLGASGSTDTQYF. In DNA, the CDR3 is TGTGCCAGCAGCTTAGGTGCTAGCGGGAGCACAGATACGCAGTATTTT. Together with reference TRBV11-2 and TRBJ2-3, the CDR3 gives the full variable domain: EAGVAQSPRYKIIEKRQSVAFWCNPISGHATLYWYQQILGQGPKLLIQFQNNGVVDDSQLPKDRFSAERLKGVDSTLKIQPAKLEDSAVYLCASSLGASGSTDTQYFGPGTRLTVL.

This clone has just one count. The genes are TRBV4-1 and TRBJ2-4, with unresolved D. The CDR3 sequence is 15 residues long. V lost 4 bases, J lost 0 bases, and 10 bases lay in between. Germline assignment: CDR1 MGHRA and CDR2 YSYEKL. CDR3 residues: CASSPIELAKNIQYF. The CDR3 DNA is TGCGCCAGCAGCCCCATAGAACTAGCCAAAAACATTCAGTACTTC.

The chain combines TRBV14 with TRBJ1-2, with a possible D match to TRBD1 (5 bases). V shed 1 base and J shed 2 bases, with 11 bases lying between them. Germline loops: CDR1 SGHDN, CDR2 FVKESK. This CDR3 has 15 residues. The CDR3 is CASSQVQGWNYGYTF. CDR3 bases: TGTGCCAGCAGCCAAGTCCAGGGTTGGAACTATGGCTACACCTTC.

The J gene is TRBJ1-1, the V gene TRBV10-2; D is perhaps TRBD1 (5 bases). Trimming shortened V by 11 bases and J by 1 base, and 11 bases separated the two germline ends. The CDR3 has 12 residues. Germline CDR1 reads WSHSY; CDR2 reads SAAADI. Written as DNA, the CDR3 is TGCGCCGATGGGGGGAAGAACACTGAAGCTTTCTTT. It codes for CADGGKNTEAFF.

This chain uses TRBV7-3 with TRBJ2-1; the D gene is possibly TRBD1 (5 bases). CDR1 is SGHTA and CDR2 is FQGTGA in the germline V gene. The CDR3 sequence is 12 residues long. With 5 bases removed from V and 10 bases from J, the gap between germline ends came to 12 bases. CDR3 sequence reads: CASSLGVGEQFF. CDR3 coding DNA: TGTGCCAGCAGCCTAGGGGTGGGCGAGCAGTTCTTC.

The chain joins TRBV30 to TRBJ1-3, with D perhaps TRBD1 (5 bases). In germline, CDR1 is GTSNPN, CDR2 SVGIG (reference sequence). Trimming took off 0 bases at V and 0 bases at J, with 15 bases between the two ends. The CDR3 runs to 17 residues. The CDR3 sequence: CAWSVQDNFYSGNTIYF. The CDR3 DNA is TGTGCCTGGAGTGTACAGGACAACTTCTACTCTGGAAACACCATATATTTT.

The chain employs TRBV7-3 and TRBJ1-1, with D uncertain. Germline V gives CDR1 SGHTA, CDR2 FQGTGA. CDR3 length equals 14 residues. Between the trimmed V and J ends, which lost 3 bases and 5 bases, there was a span of 13 bases. CDR3 residues: CASSFSGSGTEAFF. The CDR3 nucleotides are TGTGCCAGCAGCTTCTCGGGGTCAGGAACTGAAGCTTTCTTT.

The chain combines TRBV9 with TRBJ2-2; 8 bases agree with TRBD1. The V gene end was trimmed by 3 bases and the J gene end by 3 bases; junction bases not matched to a gene: 4. The CDR3 is made up of 15 amino acids. CDR1 SGDLS and CDR2 YYNGEE come from the germline V gene. CDR3 residues: CASSARTGYTGELFF. CDR3 nucleotide sequence: TGTGCCAGCAGCGCAAGGACAGGGTACACCGGGGAGCTGTTTTTT.

Only one count was recorded for this clone. The chain couples TRBV7-2 to TRBJ2-2; 9 bases match TRBD2. The germline V gene has CDR1 SGHTA and CDR2 FQGNSA. V lost 5 bases to trimming and J lost 7 bases; unmatched junction nucleotides: 8. The CDR3 spans 15 residues. The CDR3 region has the DNA TGTGCCAGCAGCCCCTGGACTAGCGCAGGCGGGGAGCTGTTTTTT. Its protein product is CASSPWTSAGGELFF.